The next 5 T cell receptor beta chains were all read from a single sample in a study of beta chain features in type 1 diabetes. Every bit of the isolated RNA underwent reverse transcription, so sequencing read expressed TCRB transcripts. The assay was immunoSEQ multiplex PCR, and TCRdb's table has in-frame clones only and misses some. The sample has roughly 300,000 clones, 7% to 9% seen once; the top ten hold around 0.44%. Sequenced material: central memory CD4+ T cells from blood. These receptors all stem from a young woman in good health.

In this sample, this clone turned up a few times. The J gene is TRBJ2-1, the V gene TRBV2; weak D call: TRBD1 (5 bases). Germline CDR1 and CDR2: SNHLY and FYNNEI. V shed 2 bases and J shed 4 bases, with 6 bases lying between them. The CDR3 sequence is 13 residues long. CDR3 coding DNA: TGTGCCAGCAGTGAAAGGGGTTACAATGAGCAGTTCTTC. Amino acids: CASSERGYNEQFF.

The genes are TRBV5-1 and TRBJ2-1; D is unclear. The CDR3 runs to 14 residues. Germline loops: CDR1 SGHRS, CDR2 YFSETQ. V was pared by 4 bases and J by 9 bases, with 17 bases between. In nucleotides, the CDR3 is TGCGCCAGCAGCCCGAATATTGTAAAGGGTGAGCAGTTCTTC. This sequence encodes CASSPNIVKGEQFF.

The V and J genes are TRBV5-8 and TRBJ2-1, with 12 bases lining up with TRBD2. V gave up 5 bases and J gave up 9 bases; unmatched junction bases: 6. The V gene's germline CDR1 is SGHTS and CDR2 YDEGEE. The CDR3 runs to 14 residues. For the CDR3, the DNA is TGTGCCAGCAGTCGGACTAGCGGGACGGGTGAGCAGTTCTTC. Protein product: CASSRTSGTGEQFF.

This chain links TRBV6-1 with TRBJ2-2; 11 positions match TRBD2. With 9 bases clipped from V and 0 bases from J, the junction kept 3 bases outside the gene matches. The CDR3 consists of 15 residues. Germline assignment: CDR1 MNHNS and CDR2 SASEGT. DNA of the CDR3: TGTGCCAGTGGGGGACTAGCGGCGAACACCGGGGAGCTGTTTTTT. This translates into CASGGLAANTGELFF.

This clone was detected only a few times. The chain combines TRBV9 with TRBJ2-1; D gene ambiguous. The V gene's germline CDR1 is SGDLS and CDR2 YYNGEE. V lost 0 bases, J lost 2 bases, and 3 bases lay in between. CDR3 length equals 13 residues. The CDR3 DNA is TGTGCCAGCAGCGTAGCGACCTACAATGAGCAGTTCTTC. It codes for CASSVATYNEQFF.